The 18 T cell receptor beta chains below all came from one sample that was sequenced in a study of blood T cell repertoires in COVID-19. Sequenced by immunoSEQ multiplex PCR; TCRdb stores in-frame clones only, minus some. The sample consists of roughly 420,000 clones, roughly 90% of them appearing once. Source material: PBMCs or T cells enriched from blood (not recorded which). These receptors were taken from a woman in her twenties or thirties with acute COVID-19.

The chain combines TRBV4-1 with TRBJ2-7; 11 nucleotides align to TRBD2. J lost 3 bases, V lost 0 bases, and 7 bases had no gene match. Germline V gene lookup returns CDR1 MGHRA and CDR2 YSYEKL. This CDR3 spans 17 amino acids. CDR3 in amino acids: CASSQETSGVTDYEQYF. CDR3 nucleotide sequence: TGCGCCAGCAGCCAAGAGACTAGCGGGGTAACCGACTACGAGCAGTACTTC.

CDR3 nucleotide sequence: TGCGCCAGCAGCGCGACTAGCGCCCGAACAGATACGCAGTATTTT. This sequence encodes CASSATSARTDTQYF. The gene calls are TRBV5-1 and TRBJ2-3; TRBD2 aligns across 8 bases. The CDR3 spans 15 residues. Per the germline V gene, CDR1 is SGHRS and CDR2 is YFSETQ. J gave up 3 bases and V 4 bases, and 7 bases lay outside the gene matches.

The chain combines TRBV15 with TRBJ1-1; 7 bases align to TRBD1. CDR3 size: 15 residues. The germline V gene has CDR1 LNHNV and CDR2 YYDKDF (reference sequence). Trimming took 7 bases from V and 7 from J; bases not matched to a gene: 15. The CDR3 reads CATKQGGYKVGEAFF. CDR3 nucleotides: TGTGCCACCAAGCAGGGGGGTTACAAAGTTGGTGAAGCTTTCTTT.

J is TRBJ1-6 and V is TRBV7-9, with 7 bases identical to TRBD1. Germline trimming cut 8 bases from V and 7 bases from J; bases unmatched to any gene: 5. The CDR3 loop spans 13 amino acids. CDR1 is SEHNR, CDR2 FQNEAQ, per germline (reference sequence). In nucleotides, the CDR3 is TGTGCCAGCCAACAGGGGACAAATTCACCCCTCCACTTT. It encodes CASQQGTNSPLHF.

The chain uses TRBV5-1 and TRBJ1-6, with 11 bases identical to TRBD1. CDR1 is SGHRS, CDR2 YFSETQ, per germline. This CDR3 is built from 16 residues. With 4 bases clipped from V and 5 bases from J, the junction kept 5 bases outside the gene matches. CDR3 nucleotide sequence: TGCGCCAGCAGCGGGGGACAGGGGGTCGATAATTCACCCCTCCACTTT. This gives the protein CASSGGQGVDNSPLHF.

The chain couples TRBV7-2 to TRBJ2-1, with a tentative D call TRBD2 (6 bases). V was cut by 1 base and J by 9 bases, with 10 bases left in between. The CDR3 is 13 amino acids. Germline V gives CDR1 SGHTA, CDR2 FQGNSA. This chain's CDR3 is CASSLEGLAEQFF. CDR3 DNA: TGTGCCAGCAGCTTAGAGGGACTCGCTGAGCAGTTCTTC.

Only a few counts were recorded for this clone. The chain couples TRBV24-1 to TRBJ2-7, with a tentative D call TRBD1 (6 bases). The CDR3 has 15 amino acids. The V gene lost 7 bases and the J gene lost 0 bases, with 15 bases spanning the gap. Germline V gene data show CDR1 as KGHDR and CDR2 as SFDVKD. In nucleotides, the CDR3 is TGTGCCACCAGCCTATCAAGGGGGTACTCCTACGAGCAGTACTTC. Protein sequence: CATSLSRGYSYEQYF.

V usage is TRBV5-1 and J usage is TRBJ1-2, with D tentatively TRBD1 (6 bases). CDR1 and CDR2 from the germline V gene are SGHRS and YFSETQ. The CDR3 runs 14 residues. The V gene lost 0 bases and the J gene lost 7 bases, with 13 bases spanning the gap. The CDR3 sequence is CASSLGQEVGGYTF. For the CDR3, the DNA is TGCGCCAGCAGCTTGGGACAGGAGGTTGGTGGCTACACCTTC. The variable domain in full, completed from reference TRBV5-1 and TRBJ1-2, reads KAGVTQTPRYLIKTRGQQVTLSCSPISGHRSVSWYQQTPGQGLQFLFEYFSETQRNKGNFPGRFSGRQFSNSRSEMNVSTLELGDSALYLCASSLGQEVGGYTFGSGTRLTVV.

This clone was recorded only once. CDR3 loop: CASSLPLLEDKARKETQYF. CDR3 DNA sequence: TGCGCCAGCAGCTTGCCCCTCCTAGAGGACAAAGCTAGAAAAGAGACCCAGTACTTC. The chain couples TRBV5-1 to TRBJ2-5, with a possible D match to TRBD1 (5 bases). V lost 1 base and J 3 bases, leaving 25 bases between the germline ends. CDR3 length: 19 amino acids. Per the germline V gene, CDR1 is SGHRS and CDR2 is YFSETQ.

V and J are TRBV7-2 and TRBJ2-2, with D possibly TRBD1 on 6 matching bases. Germline values: CDR1 SGHTA, CDR2 FQGNSA. V lost 0 bases to trimming and J lost 7 bases, with 12 bases between them. This CDR3 has 15 amino acids. The CDR3 sequence: CASSLAAGVIGELFF. CDR3 nucleotides: TGTGCCAGCAGCTTAGCGGCAGGGGTCATCGGGGAGCTGTTTTTT.

The chain is built from TRBV5-1 and TRBJ2-2, with 12 nucleotides matching TRBD2. Per the germline V gene, CDR1 is SGHRS and CDR2 is YFSETQ. The CDR3 spans 15 residues. With 0 bases clipped from V and 7 bases from J, the junction kept 1 base outside the gene matches. This chain's CDR3 is CASSLVGLAGGELFF. CDR3 coding DNA: TGCGCCAGCAGCTTGGTGGGACTAGCGGGCGGGGAGCTGTTTTTT. Complete variable domain (other parts from reference TRBV5-1 and TRBJ2-2): KAGVTQTPRYLIKTRGQQVTLSCSPISGHRSVSWYQQTPGQGLQFLFEYFSETQRNKGNFPGRFSGRQFSNSRSEMNVSTLELGDSALYLCASSLVGLAGGELFFGEGSRLTVL.

The V call is TRBV7-2, the J call TRBJ1-2, with D tentatively TRBD1 (5 bases). Trimming removed 1 base at V and 3 bases at J, with 9 bases between. Germline values: CDR1 SGHTA, CDR2 FQGNSA. The CDR3 runs 14 residues. The chain's CDR3 is CASSLESGDYGYTF. The CDR3 coding sequence is TGTGCCAGCAGCTTAGAGTCGGGGGACTATGGCTACACCTTC. Together with reference TRBV7-2 and TRBJ1-2, the CDR3 gives the full variable domain: GAGVSQSPSNKVTEKGKDVELRCDPISGHTALYWYRQSLGQGLEFLIYFQGNSAPDKSGLPSDRFSAERTGGSVSTLTIQRTQQEDSAVYLCASSLESGDYGYTFGSGTRLTVV.

The chain carries TRBV19 and TRBJ1-6; TRBD1 is a possible D gene (5 bases). Germline assignment: CDR1 LNHDA and CDR2 SQIVND (reference sequence). Trimming stripped 6 bases from V and 7 bases from J, with 10 bases between. The CDR3 loop spans 13 amino acids. The chain's CDR3 is CASRGRENSPLHF. The DNA of the CDR3 is TGTGCCAGTAGGGGGCGCGAAAATTCACCCCTCCACTTT.

The chain links TRBV18 to TRBJ1-3; TRBD1 aligns across 9 bases. This CDR3 is 20 amino acids long. Germline V CDR1 and CDR2: KGHSH, LQKENI. V was pared by 2 bases and J by 1 base, with 15 bases of the junction left unmatched. The CDR3 region has the DNA TGTGCCAGCTCACCATCGCGGGACAGGGAACTGGGATCGTCTGGAAACACCATATATTTT. Encoded protein: CASSPSRDRELGSSGNTIYF.

V and J are TRBV24-1 and TRBJ2-5, with a tentative D call TRBD1 (6 bases). This CDR3 spans 16 amino acids. CDR1 KGHDR and CDR2 SFDVKD come from the germline V gene. V shed 3 bases and J shed 4 bases, with 17 bases lying between them. In nucleotides, the CDR3 is TGTGCCACCAGTGATGCCCTACAGGGTAATCGAGAGACCCAGTACTTC. Its protein product is CATSDALQGNRETQYF.

V usage is TRBV7-9 and J usage is TRBJ2-7; no clear D. The V end was cut by 5 bases, the J end by 4 bases, with 12 bases between. Germline V gene data show CDR1 as SEHNR and CDR2 as FQNEAQ (reference sequence). The CDR3 is made up of 13 amino acids. CDR3 residues: CASSAPYFYEQYF. The CDR3 nucleotides are TGTGCCAGCAGCGCCCCATACTTTTACGAGCAGTACTTC.

The chain recombines TRBV24-1 with TRBJ1-2; possibly TRBD1 for D (6 bases). Trimming removed 4 bases from V and 3 bases from J, with 8 bases in between. The CDR3 is made up of 13 amino acids. CDR1 is KGHDR and CDR2 is SFDVKD in the germline V gene. CDR3 sequence: CATSEGQDYGYTF. In DNA form, the CDR3 reads TGTGCCACCAGTGAGGGACAAGACTATGGCTACACCTTC.

V and J are TRBV10-3 and TRBJ1-6; tentatively, D is TRBD1 (5 bases). Germline CDR1 is ENHRY and CDR2 is SYGVKD. The V and J ends lost 5 bases and 8 bases respectively, with 10 bases between them. The CDR3 spans 13 residues. Here the CDR3 reads CAISPDSDSPLHF. The CDR3 bases are TGTGCCATCAGTCCTGACAGCGATTCACCCCTCCACTTT.